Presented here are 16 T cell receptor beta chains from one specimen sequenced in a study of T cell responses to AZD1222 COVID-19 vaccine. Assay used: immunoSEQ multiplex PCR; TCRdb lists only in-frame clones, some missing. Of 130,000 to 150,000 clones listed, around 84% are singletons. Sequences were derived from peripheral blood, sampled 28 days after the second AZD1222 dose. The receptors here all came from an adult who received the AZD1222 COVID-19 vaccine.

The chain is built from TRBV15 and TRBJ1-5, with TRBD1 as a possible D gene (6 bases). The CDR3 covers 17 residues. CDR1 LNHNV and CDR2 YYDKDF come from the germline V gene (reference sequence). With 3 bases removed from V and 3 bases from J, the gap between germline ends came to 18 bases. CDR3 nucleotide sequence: TGTGCCACCAGCAGGGACAGTCTCCTAGGGTTCAATCAGCCCCAGCATTTT. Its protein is CATSRDSLLGFNQPQHF.

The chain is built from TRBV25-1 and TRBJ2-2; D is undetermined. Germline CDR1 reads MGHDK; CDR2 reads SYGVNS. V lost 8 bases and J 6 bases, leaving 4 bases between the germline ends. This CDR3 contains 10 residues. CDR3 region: CASLAGELFF. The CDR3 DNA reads TGTGCCAGCTTGGCCGGGGAGCTGTTTTTT. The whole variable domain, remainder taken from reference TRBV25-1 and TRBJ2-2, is EADIYQTPRYLVIGTGKKITLECSQTMGHDKMYWYQQDPGMELHLIHYSYGVNSTEKGDLSSESTVSRIRTEHFPLTLESARPSHTSQYLCASLAGELFFGEGSRLTVL.

CDR3 sequence reads: CASSISRANYGYTF. CDR3 bases: TGTGCCAGTAGTATATCCAGGGCCAACTATGGCTACACCTTC. The V gene is TRBV19, the J gene TRBJ1-2; D might be TRBD1 (5 bases). The CDR3 spans 14 residues. From germline, CDR1 is LNHDA and CDR2 SQIVND (reference sequence). V was pared by 2 bases and J by 2 bases, with 9 bases between.

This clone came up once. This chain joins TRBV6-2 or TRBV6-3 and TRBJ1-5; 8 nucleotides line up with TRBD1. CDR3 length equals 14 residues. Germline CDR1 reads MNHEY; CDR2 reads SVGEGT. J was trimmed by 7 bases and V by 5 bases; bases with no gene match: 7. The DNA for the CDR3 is TGTGCCAGCAGTCTTCTGCAGGGGGCACAGCCCCAGCATTTT. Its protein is CASSLLQGAQPQHF.

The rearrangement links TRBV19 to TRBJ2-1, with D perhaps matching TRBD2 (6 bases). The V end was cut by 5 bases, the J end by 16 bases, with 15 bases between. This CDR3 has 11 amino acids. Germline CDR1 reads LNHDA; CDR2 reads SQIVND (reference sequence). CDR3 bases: TGTGCCAGTAGTGTCGGACTATCCGCATTCTTC. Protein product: CASSVGLSAFF. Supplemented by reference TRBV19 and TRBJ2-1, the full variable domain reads DGGITQSPKYLFRKEGQNVTLSCEQNLNHDAMYWYRQDPGQGLRLIYYSQIVNDFQKGDIAEGYSVSREKKESFPLTVTSAQKNPTAFYLCASSVGLSAFFGPGTRLTVL.

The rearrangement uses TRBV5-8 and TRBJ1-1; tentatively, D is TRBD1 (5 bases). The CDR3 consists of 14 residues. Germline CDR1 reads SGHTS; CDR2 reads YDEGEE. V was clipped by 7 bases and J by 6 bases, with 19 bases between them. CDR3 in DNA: TGTGCCAGCCAACGGATAAGGGGCGGGGCTGAAGCTTTCTTT. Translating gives CASQRIRGGAEAFF. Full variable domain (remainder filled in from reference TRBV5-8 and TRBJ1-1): EAGVTQSPTHLIKTRGQQATLRCSPISGHTSVYWYQQALGLGLQFLLWYDEGEERNRGNFPPRFSGRQFPNYSSELNVNALELEDSALYLCASQRIRGGAEAFFGQGTRLTVV.

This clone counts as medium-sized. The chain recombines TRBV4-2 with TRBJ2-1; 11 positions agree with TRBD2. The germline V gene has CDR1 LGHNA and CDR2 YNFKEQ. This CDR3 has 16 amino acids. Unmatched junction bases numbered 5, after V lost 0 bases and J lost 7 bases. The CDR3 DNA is TGTGCCAGCAGCCAAGATCTAGCGGGAGGACAAAATGAGCAGTTCTTC. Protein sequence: CASSQDLAGGQNEQFF.

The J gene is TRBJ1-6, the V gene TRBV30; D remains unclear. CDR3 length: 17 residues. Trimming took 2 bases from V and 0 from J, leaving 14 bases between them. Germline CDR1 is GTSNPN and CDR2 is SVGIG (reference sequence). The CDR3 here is CAWSKGVLSSYNSPLHF. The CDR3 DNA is TGTGCCTGGAGTAAGGGAGTCTTAAGCTCCTATAATTCACCCCTCCACTTT. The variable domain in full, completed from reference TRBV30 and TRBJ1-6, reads SQTIHQWPATLVQPVGSPLSLECTVEGTSNPNLYWYRQAAGRGLQLLFYSVGIGQISSEVPQNLSASRPQDRQFILSSKKLLLSDSGFYLCAWSKGVLSSYNSPLHFGNGTRLTVT.

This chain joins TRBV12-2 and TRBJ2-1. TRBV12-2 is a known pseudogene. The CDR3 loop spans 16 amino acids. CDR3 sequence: CASRPLGDPANREQFF. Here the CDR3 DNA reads TGTGCAAGTCGCCCGCTTGGGGACCCCGCCAATCGTGAGCAGTTCTTC.

In DNA form, the CDR3 reads TGTGCCAGCAGCCAAGGGGAAAAACTGTTTTTT. Translation: CASSQGEKLFF. V and J are TRBV3-1 (or the pseudogene TRBV3-2) and TRBJ1-4; D not certain. This CDR3 region has 11 residues. V dropped 1 base and J dropped 8 bases, with 2 bases sitting between them. Germline lookup yields CDR1 LGHDT and CDR2 YNNKEL (reference sequence).

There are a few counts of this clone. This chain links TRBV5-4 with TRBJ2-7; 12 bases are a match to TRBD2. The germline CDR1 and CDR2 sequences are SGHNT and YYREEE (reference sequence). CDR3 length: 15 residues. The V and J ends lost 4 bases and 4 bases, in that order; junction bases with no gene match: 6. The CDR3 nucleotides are TGTGCCAGCAGCCCCGGGACTAGCGGGCGGTACGAGCAGTACTTC. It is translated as CASSPGTSGRYEQYF.

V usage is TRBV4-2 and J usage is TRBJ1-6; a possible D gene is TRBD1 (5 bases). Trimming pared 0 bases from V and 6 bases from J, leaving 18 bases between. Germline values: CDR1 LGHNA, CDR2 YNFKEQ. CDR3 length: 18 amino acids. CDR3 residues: CASSQELRGLASNSPLHF. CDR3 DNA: TGTGCCAGCAGCCAAGAATTGAGGGGACTCGCGTCTAATTCACCCCTCCACTTT.

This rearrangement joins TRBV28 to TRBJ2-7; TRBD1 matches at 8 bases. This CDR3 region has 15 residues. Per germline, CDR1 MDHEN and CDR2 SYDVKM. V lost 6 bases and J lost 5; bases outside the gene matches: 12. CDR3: CASSPPGGGGNEQYF. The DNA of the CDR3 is TGTGCCAGCAGCCCCCCAGGGGGCGGTGGCAACGAGCAGTACTTC.

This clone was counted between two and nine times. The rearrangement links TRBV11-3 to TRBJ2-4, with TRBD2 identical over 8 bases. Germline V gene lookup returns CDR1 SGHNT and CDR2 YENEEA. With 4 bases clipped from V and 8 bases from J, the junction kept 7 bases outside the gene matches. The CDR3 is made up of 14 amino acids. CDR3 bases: TGTGCCAGCAGCTCAGCGGGAGTTACGGACATTCAGTACTTC. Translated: CASSSAGVTDIQYF.

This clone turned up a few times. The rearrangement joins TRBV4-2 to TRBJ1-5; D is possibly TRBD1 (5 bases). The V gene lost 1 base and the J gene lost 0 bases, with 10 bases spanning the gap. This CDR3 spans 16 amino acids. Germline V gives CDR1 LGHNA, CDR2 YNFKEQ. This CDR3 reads CASSQVTGPSNQPQHF. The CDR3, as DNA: TGTGCCAGCAGCCAAGTAACAGGCCCTAGCAATCAGCCCCAGCATTTT.

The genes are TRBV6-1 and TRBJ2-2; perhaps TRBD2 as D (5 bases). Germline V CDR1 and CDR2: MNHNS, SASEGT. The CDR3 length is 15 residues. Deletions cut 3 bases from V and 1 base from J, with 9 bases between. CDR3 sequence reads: CASSDGGWNTGELFF. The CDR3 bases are TGTGCCAGCAGTGATGGCGGGTGGAACACCGGGGAGCTGTTTTTT.